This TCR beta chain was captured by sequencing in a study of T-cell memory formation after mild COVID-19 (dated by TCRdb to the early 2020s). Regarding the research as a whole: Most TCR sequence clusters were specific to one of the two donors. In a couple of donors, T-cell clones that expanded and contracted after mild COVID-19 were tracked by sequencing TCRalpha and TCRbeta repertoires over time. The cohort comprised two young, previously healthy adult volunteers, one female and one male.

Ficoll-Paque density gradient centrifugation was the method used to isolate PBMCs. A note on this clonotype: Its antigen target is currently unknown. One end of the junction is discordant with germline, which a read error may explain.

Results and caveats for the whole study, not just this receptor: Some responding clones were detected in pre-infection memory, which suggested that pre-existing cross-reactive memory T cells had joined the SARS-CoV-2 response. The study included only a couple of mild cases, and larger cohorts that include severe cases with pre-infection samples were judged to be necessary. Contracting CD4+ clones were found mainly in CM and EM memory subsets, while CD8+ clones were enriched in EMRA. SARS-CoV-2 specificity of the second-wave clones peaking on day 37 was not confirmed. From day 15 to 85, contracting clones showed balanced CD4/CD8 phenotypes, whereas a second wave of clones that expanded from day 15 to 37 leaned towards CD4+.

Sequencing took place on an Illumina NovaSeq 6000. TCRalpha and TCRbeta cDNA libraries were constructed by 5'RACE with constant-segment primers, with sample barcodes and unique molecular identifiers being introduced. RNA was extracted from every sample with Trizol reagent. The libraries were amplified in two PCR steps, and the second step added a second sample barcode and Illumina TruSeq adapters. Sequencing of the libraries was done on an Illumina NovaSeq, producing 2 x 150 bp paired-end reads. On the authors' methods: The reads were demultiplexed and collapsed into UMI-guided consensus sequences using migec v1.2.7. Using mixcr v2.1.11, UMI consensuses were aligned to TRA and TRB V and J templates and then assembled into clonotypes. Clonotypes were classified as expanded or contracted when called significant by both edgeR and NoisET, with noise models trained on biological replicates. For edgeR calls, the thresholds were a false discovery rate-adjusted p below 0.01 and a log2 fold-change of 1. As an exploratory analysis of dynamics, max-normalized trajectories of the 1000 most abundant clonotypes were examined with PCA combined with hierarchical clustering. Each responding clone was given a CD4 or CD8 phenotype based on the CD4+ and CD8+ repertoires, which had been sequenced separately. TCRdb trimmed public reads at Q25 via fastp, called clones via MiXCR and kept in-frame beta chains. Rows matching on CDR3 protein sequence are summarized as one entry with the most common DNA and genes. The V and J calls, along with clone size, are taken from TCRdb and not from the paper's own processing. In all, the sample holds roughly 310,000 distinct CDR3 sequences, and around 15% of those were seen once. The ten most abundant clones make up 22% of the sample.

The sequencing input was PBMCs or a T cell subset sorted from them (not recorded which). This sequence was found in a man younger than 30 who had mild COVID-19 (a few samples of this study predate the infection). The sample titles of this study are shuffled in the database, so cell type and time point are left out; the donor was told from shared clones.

The sequence in DNA is TGTGCCAGCAGCTTAGGTCCCCAGCCCAGTAATCAAAAACTGTTTTTT. This gives the protein CASSLGPQPSNQKLFF. Recombination joined TRBV7-2 with TRBJ1-4; no D segment can be confidently identified. CDR1 is given as SGHTA and CDR2 as FQGNSA, both from the germline V gene. The CDR3 contains 16 residues, cysteine and phenylalanine counted. Of all the DNA, just the CDR3 is kept, 48 bases in frame from base 1.